The clone carrying this T cell receptor (beta chain) was seen a few times. This table comes from immunoSEQ multiplex PCR, and its TCRdb copy is limited to in-frame clones, with some not included. This table has roughly 150,000 clones, 85% to 90% appearing once. The source of the sample is a study of cytomegalovirus exposure and HLA in healthy donors. Specimen: PBMCs. The TCR sequence derives from a man between 18 and 29 years old in good health and CMV-seropositive.

The CDR3 sequence: CATSRDRGLAGETGELFF. As DNA, the CDR3 is TGTGCCACCAGCAGAGATCGAGGACTAGCGGGAGAGACCGGGGAGCTGTTTTTT. The chain employs TRBV15 and TRBJ2-2; 13 bases are shared with TRBD2. Germline CDR1 and CDR2: LNHNV and YYDKDF (reference sequence). Losses at the gene ends were 0 bases for V and 5 bases for J; bases not matched to a gene: 6. The CDR3 is made up of 18 amino acids.